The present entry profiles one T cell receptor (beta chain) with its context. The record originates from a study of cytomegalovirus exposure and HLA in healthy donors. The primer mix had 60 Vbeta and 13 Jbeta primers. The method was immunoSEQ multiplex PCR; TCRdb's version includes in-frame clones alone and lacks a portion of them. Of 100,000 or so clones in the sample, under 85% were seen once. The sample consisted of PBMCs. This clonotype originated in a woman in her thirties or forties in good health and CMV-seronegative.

CDR3 in amino acids: CASSMGTSGGASADTQYF. The CDR3 bases are TGTGCCAGTAGTATGGGGACTAGCGGGGGGGCAAGCGCAGATACGCAGTATTTT. The chain combines TRBV19 with TRBJ2-3, with 16 bases identical to TRBD2. Trimming at V came to 3 bases and at J to 4 bases, leaving 7 bases not matched to a gene. The CDR3 is made up of 18 amino acids. Per germline, CDR1 LNHDA and CDR2 SQIVND (reference sequence).